The 14 T cell receptor beta chains below all came from one sample that was sequenced in a study of blood T cells in healthy people across ages. Primed by a sample-barcoded 5' primer and a J-beta primer mix, a second PCR proceeded for about 7 to 11 cycles. TCRdb processed the 5' RACE reads anew with MiXCR; each CDR3 protein has one entry. The data show approximately 810,000 distinct CDR3 sequences, roughly 26% seen once. Material for sequencing was blood. Source of these receptors: a woman of 80 years or more in good health.

This clonotype was seen more than once but under ten times. CDR3 region: CASSHTGTGRYEQYF. The CDR3 DNA follows: TGTGCCAGCAGCCACACCGGGACAGGGCGATACGAGCAGTACTTC. The gene calls are TRBV7-2 and TRBJ2-1; TRBD1 aligns across 9 bases. TRBJ2-7 matches the DNA end more closely, so the J call is doubtful. Germline V gene sequence: CDR1 SGHTA, CDR2 FQGNSA. The CDR3 contains 15 residues.

This clonotype was counted many times. This sequence joins TRBV6-6 and TRBJ1-1, with D possibly TRBD1 on 5 matching bases. CDR3 length: 13 amino acids. V was trimmed by 6 bases and J by 1 base, leaving 9 bases between them. The V gene's germline CDR1 is MNHNY and CDR2 SVGAGI (reference sequence). The CDR3 region has the DNA TGTGCCAGCAGGGTGGGACGGAACACTGAAGCTTTCTTT. Translated: CASRVGRNTEAFF.

The table lists this clonotype with a count of one. This may arise from a read error, as a much more abundant clone is one base away. The chain couples TRBV20-1 to TRBJ2-1; TRBD2 aligns across 13 bases. The CDR3 has 16 residues. V lost 4 bases, J lost 8 bases, and 11 bases stayed unmatched. CDR1 DFQATT and CDR2 SNEGSKA come from the germline V gene (reference sequence). The CDR3 bases are TGCAGTGCTATTACGGGACTAGCGGGGTTTTACGATGAGCAGTTCTTC. As protein: CSAITGLAGFYDEQFF.

V and J are TRBV2 and TRBJ2-1; 11 nucleotides align to TRBD2. Germline V gene data show CDR1 as SNHLY and CDR2 as FYNNEI. Germline trimming cut 6 bases from V and 15 bases from J; bases unmatched to any gene: 7. This CDR3 has 12 residues. The CDR3 protein is CASRSSGGQGFF. CDR3 DNA sequence: TGTGCCAGCAGATCTAGCGGGGGGCAGGGGTTCTTC.

A word on this clonotype: One junction end does not reproduce the germline sequence, and a read error may be involved. V and J are TRBV6-5 and TRBJ1-1; the D is unclear. This CDR3 is built from 17 residues. Germline assignment: CDR1 MNHEY and CDR2 SVGAGI. In nucleotides, the CDR3 is TGTGCCAGCAGTTACAGGTCAACCCGAGGTGGGAACACTGGAGCTTTCTTT. The encoded protein is CASSYRSTRGGNTGAFF.

This clonotype was recorded a few times. This sequence joins TRBV30 and TRBJ1-4, with D perhaps TRBD1 (5 bases). V was cut by 0 bases and J by 7 bases, with 18 bases left in between. The CDR3 contains 16 residues. Germline V gene sequence: CDR1 GTSNPN, CDR2 SVGIG (reference sequence). The CDR3 coding sequence is TGTGCCTGGAGTGTAAACATACGGGGGGGTGGTGAAAAACTGTTTTTT. Its translation is CAWSVNIRGGGEKLFF.

This clonotype was picked up many times. The V and J genes are TRBV6-1 and TRBJ2-3; 9 positions agree with TRBD2. Per germline, CDR1 MNHNS and CDR2 SASEGT. The V and J ends lost 3 bases and 3 bases, in that order; junction bases with no gene match: 7. CDR3 size: 16 residues. DNA for the CDR3: TGTGCCAGCAGTGAGAGCAGCGGGGGGTCAACAGATACGCAGTATTTT. Its protein product is CASSESSGGSTDTQYF.

As concerns this clonotype: This clone may be a read error of a much larger clone one base away. The chain is built from TRBV20-1 and TRBJ2-5, with D uncertain. Germline V CDR1 and CDR2: DFQATT, SNEGSKA (reference sequence). This CDR3 is built from 14 residues. Trimming removed 5 bases at V and 2 bases at J, with 15 bases between. The CDR3 region has the DNA TGCAGTGCTGTCCGGGTGGGAACTCAAGAGACCCAGTACTTC. The encoded protein is CSAVRVGTQETQYF.

This clonotype has a count of ten or more. V is TRBV20-1 and J is TRBJ1-6; weak D call: TRBD1 (5 bases). The germline V gene encodes CDR1 DFQATT and CDR2 SNEGSKA (reference sequence). Trimming took off 5 bases at V and 14 bases at J, with 10 bases between the two ends. The CDR3 has 10 amino acids. CDR3 in DNA: TGCAGTGCTGGGACGGTCACCCTCCACTTT. Translation gives CSAGTVTLHF.

The table lists this clonotype with many counts. The V and J genes are TRBV6-2 or TRBV6-3 and TRBJ2-1; TRBD2 aligns across 8 bases. The CDR3 loop spans 14 amino acids. The J segment lost 8 bases and the V segment lost 10 bases, leaving 13 bases of the junction unmatched. Per germline, CDR1 MNHEY and CDR2 SVGEGT. Here the CDR3 reads CATVDGGGRDEQFF. CDR3 sequence (DNA): TGTGCCACCGTTGATGGCGGGGGGCGCGATGAGCAGTTCTTC.

The table lists this clonotype with many counts. The chain combines TRBV7-9 with TRBJ2-1; 11 bases agree with TRBD2. Germline CDR1 is SEHNR and CDR2 is FQNEAQ (reference sequence). The ends lost 5 bases at V and 9 bases at J; junction bases unmatched: 12. The CDR3 has 16 residues. DNA of the CDR3: TGTGCCAGCAGCCCCCCCGTAGCGGGGGGGCGCGGTGAGCAGTTCTTC. Its translation: CASSPPVAGGRGEQFF. Complete variable domain (other parts from reference TRBV7-9 and TRBJ2-1): DTGVSQNPRHKITKRGQNVTFRCDPISEHNRLYWYRQTLGQGPEFLTYFQNEAQLEKSRLLSDRFSAERPKGSFSTLEIQRTEQGDSAMYLCASSPPVAGGRGEQFFGPGTRLTVL.

This clonotype was recorded at least ten times. DNA for the CDR3: TGTGCCAGCAGTTTAGAGGGGTTCGAGCAGTACTTC. Translating it yields CASSLEGFEQYF. The rearrangement uses TRBV12-3 or TRBV12-4 and TRBJ2-7; possible D gene TRBD1, 5 bases. The CDR3 consists of 12 residues. Trimming stripped 1 base from V and 6 bases from J, with 7 bases between.

This clonotype was observed a few times. A read error may explain this, as a much larger clone is one base away. The gene calls are TRBV5-5 and TRBJ2-6, with TRBD2 as a possible D gene (6 bases). Trimming pared 4 bases from V and 1 base from J, leaving 18 bases between. The CDR3 is made up of 18 amino acids. Germline values: CDR1 SGHKS, CDR2 YYEKEE (reference sequence). In DNA, the CDR3 is TGTGCCAGCAGCGCGACAGCGGGCGGTGTTTCTGGGGCCAACGTCCTGACTTTC. Protein sequence: CASSATAGGVSGANVLTF.

This clonotype was counted a single time. V gene TRBV12-3 or TRBV12-4 combines with J gene TRBJ2-5; possibly TRBD2 for D (6 bases). The V end lost 3 bases, the J end lost 11 bases, and 22 bases lay between the germline ends. This CDR3 spans 15 amino acids. The CDR3 sequence is CASSFRGNSYSEQYF. In nucleotides, the CDR3 is TGTGCCAGCAGTTTCCGCGGGAACAGCTATTCAGAGCAGTACTTC.